This T cell receptor (beta chain) appears in the sequencing data of a study of blood T cell repertoires in COVID-19 (dated by TCRdb to 2020 to 2022). Context from the whole study: Samples covering the acute and convalescent phases of COVID-19 were provided by collaborators in the United States, Italy and Spain. Subjects who had been exposed to COVID-19, were actively infected with it, or had recovered from it provided the deeply sampled blood TCRbeta repertoires that made up the dataset. The prospective study material was composed of cDNA or gDNA derived from T cells, B-cell-depleted T cells, or PBMCs. The samples were drawn from two sources: the first 160 participants of the ongoing ImmuneRACE study, and fewer than 1,500 subjects contributed by 6 global collaborators. Where available, HLA class I and class II types were taken from metadata supplied by the sample provider and were not determined by assay-based typing. The repertoires were released in a freely available public database meant as a resource for research on the immune response to SARS-CoV-2. Sample metadata almost always included a de-identified subject ID, COVID-19 status, age in years and sex. Findings and caveats that apply to the study as a whole: The amount of clinical and demographic metadata varied by source and participant and was provided uncurated.

Trimmed from V: 1 base; trimmed from J: 1 base; junction bases lacking a gene match: 10. The CDR3 contains 19 residues, cysteine and phenylalanine counted. Kept here is only the CDR3 DNA, which spans 57 bases and is read in frame from base 1. CDR1 SNHLY and CDR2 FYNNEI were looked up in the germline V gene. As for this clone: Its antigen is currently not known. Per-base quality was not reported, and no clone a single base away is much larger than it.

Participants in the prospective study were aged about 18 to 95 years, lived in some 24 United States geographic areas, and enrolled through a virtual design. In the prospective study, cohorts were assigned on the basis of participant-reported clinical history obtained from a screening survey and a study questionnaire. Recovered participants in ImmuneRACE Cohort 3 were defined as having two consecutive negative NP/OP PCR tests, clearance from a healthcare professional, or resolution of symptoms. Each participant in the prospective study had whole blood, serum and a nasopharyngeal or oropharyngeal swab collected by mobile phlebotomists. Additional blood draws and questionnaires over a 2-month period could optionally be provided by prospective study participants. Before DNA extraction, prospective study blood samples were shipped either frozen or at room temperature. The immunoSEQ Assay, a bias-controlled multiplex PCR, was used to amplify TCRbeta CDR3 regions from genomic DNA. Per the authors' processing: Within the assay, amplification of reference gene primers was used to estimate how many nucleated cells each sample contained. To quantify the absolute abundance of each unique TCRbeta CDR3 rearrangement, sequence reads were collapsed and filtered. For each sample, productive Simpson clonality was calculated by taking the square root of Simpson's diversity index across productive rearrangements. TCRdb carries this immuneACCESS record with in-frame sequences only. Its versions omit some clonotypes, under half of them owing to an unresolved V gene in the studies checked, with the rest unexplained. The V and J calls and the clone size are those of that table, but D and trimming were determined from the DNA. The sample table records about 440,000 clones; about nine tenths of these occur just once. Jointly, the top ten make up roughly 0.66% of the sample.

The V gene is TRBV2 and the J gene is TRBJ2-4; 10 junctional bases match TRBD2. The receptor comes from a man between 18 and 29 years old who had recovered from COVID-19. The sample consisted of PBMCs or T cells enriched from blood (not recorded which). The CDR3 loop reads CASSEVWASGRSAKNIQYF. The sequenced DNA is TGTGCCAGCAGTGAAGTTTGGGCTAGCGGGAGATCGGCCAAAAACATTCAGTACTTC.